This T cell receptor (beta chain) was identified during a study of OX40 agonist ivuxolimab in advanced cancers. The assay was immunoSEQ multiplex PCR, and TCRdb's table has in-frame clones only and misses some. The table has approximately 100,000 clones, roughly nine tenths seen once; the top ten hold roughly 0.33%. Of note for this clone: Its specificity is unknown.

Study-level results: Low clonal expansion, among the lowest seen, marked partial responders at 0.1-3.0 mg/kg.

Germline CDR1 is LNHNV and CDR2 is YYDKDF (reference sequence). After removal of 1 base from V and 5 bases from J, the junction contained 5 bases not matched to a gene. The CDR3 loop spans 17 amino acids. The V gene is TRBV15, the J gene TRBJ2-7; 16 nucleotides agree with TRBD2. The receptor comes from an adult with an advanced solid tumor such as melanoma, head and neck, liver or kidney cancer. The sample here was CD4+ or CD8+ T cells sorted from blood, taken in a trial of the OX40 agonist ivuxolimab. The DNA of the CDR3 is TGTGCCACCAGCAGAGGTGGGACTAGCGGGAGGGCCAACGAGCAGTACTTC. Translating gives CATSRGGTSGRANEQYF.